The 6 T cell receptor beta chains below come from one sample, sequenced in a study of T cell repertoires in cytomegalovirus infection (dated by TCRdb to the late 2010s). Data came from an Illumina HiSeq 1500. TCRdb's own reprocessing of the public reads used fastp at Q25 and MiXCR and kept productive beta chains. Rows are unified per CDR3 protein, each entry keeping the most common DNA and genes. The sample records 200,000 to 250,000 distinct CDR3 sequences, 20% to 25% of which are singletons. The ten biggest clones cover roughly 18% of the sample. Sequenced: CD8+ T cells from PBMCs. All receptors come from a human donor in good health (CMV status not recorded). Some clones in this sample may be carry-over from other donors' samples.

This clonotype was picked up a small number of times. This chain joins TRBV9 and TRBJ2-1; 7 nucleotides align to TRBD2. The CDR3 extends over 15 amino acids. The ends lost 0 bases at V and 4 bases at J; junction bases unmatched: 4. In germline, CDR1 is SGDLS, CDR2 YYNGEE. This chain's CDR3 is CASSVDDSGYNEQFF. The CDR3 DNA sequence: TGTGCCAGCAGCGTAGATGATAGCGGGTACAATGAGCAGTTCTTC.

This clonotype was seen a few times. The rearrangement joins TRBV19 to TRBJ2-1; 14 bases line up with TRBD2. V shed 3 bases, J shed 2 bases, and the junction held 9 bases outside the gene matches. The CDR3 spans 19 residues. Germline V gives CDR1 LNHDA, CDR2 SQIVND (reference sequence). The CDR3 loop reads CASSIDGLAGGRTYNEQFF. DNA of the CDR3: TGTGCCAGTAGTATTGACGGACTAGCGGGGGGCCGGACCTACAATGAGCAGTTCTTC.

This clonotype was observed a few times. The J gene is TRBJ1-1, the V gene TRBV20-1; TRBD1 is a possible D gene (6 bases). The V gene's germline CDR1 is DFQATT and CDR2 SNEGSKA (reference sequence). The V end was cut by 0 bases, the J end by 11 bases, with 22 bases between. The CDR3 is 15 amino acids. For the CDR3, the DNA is TGCAGTGCTAGAGATCCGGACCGGGACCTAACAGGGGCTTTCTTT. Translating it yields CSARDPDRDLTGAFF.

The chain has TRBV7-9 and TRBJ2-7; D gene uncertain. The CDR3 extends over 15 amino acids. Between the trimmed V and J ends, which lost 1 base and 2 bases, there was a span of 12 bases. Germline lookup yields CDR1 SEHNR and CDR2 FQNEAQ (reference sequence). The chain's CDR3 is CASSLGVGPAYEQYF. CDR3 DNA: TGTGCCAGCAGCTTAGGAGTCGGACCAGCCTACGAGCAGTACTTC. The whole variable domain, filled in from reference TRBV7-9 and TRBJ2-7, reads DTGVSQNPRHKITKRGQNVTFRCDPISEHNRLYWYRQTLGQGPEFLTYFQNEAQLEKSRLLSDRFSAERPKGSFSTLEIQRTEQGDSAMYLCASSLGVGPAYEQYFGPGTRLTVT.

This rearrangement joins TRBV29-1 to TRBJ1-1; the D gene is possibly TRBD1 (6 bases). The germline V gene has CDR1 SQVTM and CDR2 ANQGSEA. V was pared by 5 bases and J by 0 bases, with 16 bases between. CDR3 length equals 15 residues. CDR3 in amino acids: CSVSRSGGLNTEAFF. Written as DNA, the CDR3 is TGCAGCGTTTCGCGTTCGGGGGGGCTGAACACTGAAGCTTTCTTT.

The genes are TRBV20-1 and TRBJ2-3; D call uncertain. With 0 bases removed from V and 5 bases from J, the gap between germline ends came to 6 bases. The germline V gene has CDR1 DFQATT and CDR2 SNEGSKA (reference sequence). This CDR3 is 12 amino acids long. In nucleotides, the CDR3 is TGCAGTGCTAGAGATCTAGGAGATACGCAGTATTTT. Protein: CSARDLGDTQYF.